This is a list of T cell receptor beta chains from one sample in a study of CD8+CD57+ T cells in acquired aplastic anemia. MiXCR, applied by TCRdb to the reads, yields one record per CDR3 protein. The table lists about 220,000 distinct CDR3 sequences, 30% to 35% of them singletons, with 0.9% to 1.2% in the top ten. The sample was sorted CD4+, CD8+, or CD8+CD57+ T cells (not recorded which) from PBMCs. The receptors shown here come from a human donor in good health, serving as a control. The CDR3 runs from the conserved cysteine through the conserved F or W. A D gene is named only where the DNA matches it firmly. The size entry is marked missing in some rows and otherwise reads once, few, many or a size class.

abundance	j_gene	d_gene	v_gene	CDR3nt	CDR3aa
few	TRBJ2-1	NA	TRBV6-1	TGTGCCAGCAGTACCTCCCTAGGGTACAATGAGCAGTTCTTC	CASSTSLGYNEQFF
NA	TRBJ1-1	TRBD1	TRBV30	TGTGCCTGGAGTTTTGGACAGGCGAACACTGAAGCTTTCTTT	CAWSFGQANTEAFF
NA	TRBJ2-5	TRBD2	TRBV15	TGTGCCACCAGCAGTGATACCGGGACTAGCAACTTC	CATSSDTGTSNF
NA	TRBJ2-1	TRBD2	TRBV14	TGTGCCAGCTCACCGCAAGCGGGAGGAATTAGGAATGAGCAGTTCTTC	CASSPQAGGIRNEQFF
NA	TRBJ2-5	TRBD2	TRBV25-1	TGTGCCAGCAGTGATAGCGGGTACCAAGAGACCCAGTACTTC	CASSDSGYQETQYF
many	TRBJ1-1	NA	TRBV20-1	TGCAGTGCTCCCGGACACTACGCTGAAGCTTTCTTT	CSAPGHYAEAFF
NA	TRBJ2-1	TRBD1	TRBV15	TGTGCCACCAGCAGGACGACAGGGGCCTACAATGAGCAGTTCTTC	CATSRTTGAYNEQFF
few	TRBJ2-7	NA	TRBV19	TGTGCCAGTAGTTACGGGTACGAGCAGTACTTC	CASSYGYEQYF
few	TRBJ2-3	NA	TRBV5-1	TGCGCCAGCAGCTTATCTGGGTCTAGCACAGATACGCAGTATTTT	CASSLSGSSTDTQYF
few	TRBJ2-1	NA	TRBV5-1	TGCGCCAGCAGCTTGGCCCCGTGGAATGAGCAGTTCTTC	CASSLAPWNEQFF
NA	TRBJ2-5	TRBD1	TRBV10-3	TGTGCCATCAGTGTTGACAGGGGAGAGACCCAGTACTTC	CAISVDRGETQYF
few	TRBJ2-1	NA	TRBV3-1	TGTGCCAGCAGCCTGGACTATCTCTCCTACAATGAGCAGTTCTTC	CASSLDYLSYNEQFF
NA	TRBJ1-2	NA	TRBV30	TGTGCCTGGAGTGTAATTTGGGATTTCTCTGGCTACACCTTC	CAWSVIWDFSGYTF
NA	TRBJ2-3	TRBD1	TRBV20-1	TGCAGTGCTCTTGACAGGGGGCTAGATACGCAGTATTTT	CSALDRGLDTQYF
many	TRBJ2-7	NA	TRBV3-1	TGTGCCAGCAGCCAAGACGAGGGTCGGGACGAGCAGTACTTC	CASSQDEGRDEQYF
few	TRBJ1-1	NA	TRBV11-2	TGTGCCAGCAGCTTACATCACCCGGTGAACACTGAAGCTTTCTTT	CASSLHHPVNTEAFF
many	TRBJ1-2	NA	TRBV19	TGTGCCAGTAGTAACCTTAACTATGGCTACACCTTC	CASSNLNYGYTF
many	TRBJ1-4	NA	TRBV12-3/TRBV12-4	TGTGCCAGCAGTTTGGAGGGGTTTGAGCAAAAACTGTTTTTT	CASSLEGFEQKLFF
NA	TRBJ2-5	NA	TRBV29-1	TGCAGCGTCCGTCGGGGGGCGGTGGAGACCCAGTACTTC	CSVRRGAVETQYF
NA	TRBJ2-1	NA	TRBV6-5	TGTGCCAGCAGTTACTCGATCCTGAGTGATGAGCAGTTCTTC	CASSYSILSDEQFF
NA	TRBJ2-1	TRBD1	TRBV7-3	TGTGCCAGCAGTTCGGTTACAGGGGGCTCCAACAATGAGCAGTTCTTC	CASSSVTGGSNNEQFF
NA	TRBJ2-2	NA	TRBV4-1	TGCGCCAGCAGTCGCTCACTCCCCGCGAACACCGGGGAGCTGTTTTTT	CASSRSLPANTGELFF
NA	TRBJ2-1	TRBD1	TRBV25-1	TGTGCCAGCAGTCCTTGGACAGGGGCCTACAATGAGCAGTTCTTC	CASSPWTGAYNEQFF
NA	TRBJ1-4	NA	TRBV5-1	TGCGCCAGCAGCTTTGGGAGCGCTAATGAAAAACTGTTTTTT	CASSFGSANEKLFF
many	TRBJ2-1	TRBD1	TRBV9	TGTGCCAGCAGCGTAGTGGGGGCAGGGGGTAGCTCCTACAATGAGCAGTTCTTC	CASSVVGAGGSSYNEQFF
few	TRBJ1-2	NA	TRBV6-5	TGTGCCAGCAGTTACAGTCTAGGGCAGATCGGGGGCTACACCTTC	CASSYSLGQIGGYTF
few	TRBJ2-2	NA	TRBV11-3	TGTGCCAGCAGTTTACTAGGCGTTGGCGGGGAGCTGTTTTTT	CASSLLGVGGELFF
NA	TRBJ2-7	NA	TRBV10-3	TGTGCCATCAGCGGAAGAGGGACCTCCTACGAGCAGTACTTC	CAISGRGTSYEQYF
NA	TRBJ2-1	TRBD2	TRBV29-1	TGCAGCGTTGATTGGGGGGGCTCCTACAATGAGCAGTTCTTC	CSVDWGGSYNEQFF
many	TRBJ1-2	NA	TRBV5-1	TGCGCCAGCTCCTCAGGCGAAACTAACTATGGCTACACCTTC	CASSSGETNYGYTF
NA	TRBJ1-2	TRBD1	TRBV24-1	TGTGCCACCAGTGATTTGCCCCTCTGGACAGGGGGCGGCTACACCTTC	CATSDLPLWTGGGYTF
NA	TRBJ2-3	NA	TRBV7-4	TGTGCCAGCAGGGCCGACCCTAGCACAGATACGCAGTATTTT	CASRADPSTDTQYF
many	TRBJ1-4	TRBD1	TRBV2	TGTGCCAGCAGTGAACGTCTTCGCGGACAGGGTGAAAAACTGTTTTTT	CASSERLRGQGEKLFF
many	TRBJ1-1	NA	TRBV7-9	TGTGCCAGCAGCACCCCACGGGGCGACACTGAAGCTTTCTTT	CASSTPRGDTEAFF